These 16 T cell receptor beta chains were sequenced from one sample in a study of T-cell memory formation after mild COVID-19. TCRdb itself ran the 5' RACE reads through MiXCR, one entry per CDR3 protein. This sample has over 45,000 distinct CDR3 sequences, with roughly a quarter found just once. The source material was PBMCs or a T cell subset sorted from them (not recorded which). All receptors come from a man between 18 and 35 years old who had mild COVID-19 (a few samples of this study predate the infection). Cell type and time point are not known.

This clonotype was recorded a few times. The chain uses TRBV7-9 and TRBJ2-3, with D perhaps being TRBD1 or TRBD2 (5 bases each). There are 16 residues in the CDR3. The V end was cut by 5 bases, the J end by 1 base, with 16 bases between. The V gene's germline CDR1 is SEHNR and CDR2 FQNEAQ (reference sequence). The CDR3 reads CASSHRDGVRTDTQYF. CDR3 bases: TGTGCCAGCAGCCACCGGGACGGGGTGCGCACAGATACGCAGTATTTT.

The chain combines TRBV7-9 with TRBJ1-1; D not certain. The germline V and J ends were trimmed by 5 bases and 4 bases, with 17 bases remaining between them. The CDR3 length is 15 residues. Germline V gives CDR1 SEHNR, CDR2 FQNEAQ (reference sequence). The CDR3 nucleotides read TGTGCCAGCAGCCCCCCATGGGCCACTCGCACTGAAGCTTTCTTT. This gives the protein CASSPPWATRTEAFF.

This chain links TRBV7-9 with TRBJ2-5; 8 nucleotides match TRBD1. The J segment lost 7 bases and the V segment lost 4 bases, leaving 5 bases of the junction unmatched. The CDR3 contains 13 residues. Germline loops: CDR1 SEHNR, CDR2 FQNEAQ (reference sequence). CDR3 sequence reads: CASSSQGVGTQYF. The CDR3 region has the DNA TGTGCCAGCAGCTCACAGGGGGTCGGGACCCAGTACTTC.

The rearrangement links TRBV2 to TRBJ2-5; D might be TRBD1 (5 bases). Germline V gene sequence: CDR1 SNHLY, CDR2 FYNNEI. V shed 5 bases and J shed 5 bases, with 15 bases lying between them. The CDR3 is made up of 14 amino acids. The CDR3 DNA sequence: TGTGCCAGCAGTAGGAGCCAGGGTGCGGAGACCCAGTACTTC. Translation: CASSRSQGAETQYF.

The DNA for the CDR3 is TGTGCCAGCAGTTTTTCAGGTGGGGGCAATCAGCCCCAGCATTTT. Translating gives CASSFSGGGNQPQHF. This rearrangement joins TRBV27 to TRBJ1-5; D unresolved. The V end was cut by 3 bases, the J end by 2 bases, with 11 bases between. Germline CDR1 and CDR2: MNHEY and SMNVEV (reference sequence). The CDR3 loop spans 15 amino acids.

This clonotype is labeled as medium-sized. The chain couples TRBV6-2 or TRBV6-3 to TRBJ2-3; D remains ambiguous. The length of the CDR3 is 13 residues. V lost 4 bases, J lost 0 bases, and 5 bases lay in between. Germline CDR1 MNHEY, CDR2 SVGEGT. DNA of the CDR3: TGTGCCAGCAGTTTGACTAGCACAGATACGCAGTATTTT. It yields the protein CASSLTSTDTQYF.

This clonotype was seen more than once but under ten times. The chain couples TRBV4-2 to TRBJ2-5, with D perhaps matching TRBD2 (8 bases). There are 16 residues in the CDR3. Germline CDR1 and CDR2: LGHNA and YNFKEQ. V dropped 4 bases and J dropped 5 bases, with 20 bases sitting between them. The CDR3 spells CASSPKGAGGPETQYF. The DNA for the CDR3 is TGTGCCAGCAGCCCTAAGGGGGCGGGGGGACCGGAGACCCAGTACTTC.

This clonotype was seen a handful of times. The V gene is TRBV5-1, the J gene TRBJ2-1, with 7 bases fitting TRBD2. V shed 3 bases, J shed 8 bases, and the junction held 17 bases outside the gene matches. The CDR3 is made up of 17 amino acids. The germline gives CDR1 SGHRS, CDR2 YFSETQ. CDR3 coding DNA: TGCGCCAGCAGCTCCGGCGGGGGAGCGGTGTTACGCTATGAGCAGTTCTTC. It encodes CASSSGGGAVLRYEQFF. Drawing the rest from reference TRBV5-1 and TRBJ2-1, the complete variable domain is KAGVTQTPRYLIKTRGQQVTLSCSPISGHRSVSWYQQTPGQGLQFLFEYFSETQRNKGNFPGRFSGRQFSNSRSEMNVSTLELGDSALYLCASSSGGGAVLRYEQFFGPGTRLTVL.

This clonotype was detected only a few times. V and J are TRBV7-9 and TRBJ2-7; either TRBD1 or TRBD2 may supply D (5 bases each). Germline CDR1 and CDR2: SEHNR and FQNEAQ (reference sequence). This CDR3 has 14 amino acids. V was clipped by 5 bases and J by 3 bases, with 14 bases between them. In DNA, the CDR3 is TGTGCCAGCAGCCGCCCCGAGGGGCTCTACGAGCAGTACTTC. As protein: CASSRPEGLYEQYF.

This clonotype has only a few counts. The chain recombines TRBV4-1 with TRBJ2-7; 12 bases match TRBD1. V lost 4 bases, J lost 2 bases, and 3 bases stayed unmatched. This CDR3 comprises 15 residues. Germline V gene data show CDR1 as MGHRA and CDR2 as YSYEKL. The CDR3 DNA follows: TGCGCCAGCAGCCTTGGGACAGGGGGCACCTACGAGCAGTACTTC. Translating gives CASSLGTGGTYEQYF.

V is TRBV6-2 or TRBV6-3 and J is TRBJ1-2; D not certain. This CDR3 comprises 15 residues. Germline CDR1 is MNHEY and CDR2 is SVGEGT. V shed 2 bases and J shed 4 bases, with 14 bases lying between them. CDR3 in amino acids: CASSYTEGRRYGYTF. The CDR3 region has the DNA TGTGCCAGCAGTTACACGGAGGGCAGACGCTATGGCTACACCTTC.

V is TRBV4-1 and J is TRBJ1-4; TRBD1 aligns across 9 bases. The CDR3 consists of 16 residues. Per the germline V gene, CDR1 is MGHRA and CDR2 is YSYEKL. The J segment lost 5 bases and the V segment lost 0 bases, leaving 4 bases of the junction unmatched. CDR3 loop: CASSQEIGTGNEKLFF. The DNA for the CDR3 is TGCGCCAGCAGCCAAGAGATCGGGACAGGGAATGAAAAACTGTTTTTT.

This clonotype was detected only a few times. This chain joins TRBV4-1 and TRBJ2-2; tentatively, D is TRBD1 (6 bases). V gave up 4 bases and J gave up 4 bases, with 25 bases separating them. CDR1 and CDR2 (germline): MGHRA, YSYEKL. The CDR3 has 19 residues. CDR3 sequence (DNA): TGCGCCAGCAGCCCCCCCGGAGGTCGGCAGGGGCTTTCCACCGGGGAGCTGTTTTTT. It translates to CASSPPGGRQGLSTGELFF.

The chain employs TRBV20-1 and TRBJ2-4, with D maybe TRBD1 (6 bases). The CDR3 contains 13 residues. Germline CDR1 DFQATT, CDR2 SNEGSKA (reference sequence). V was pared by 3 bases and J by 5 bases, with 11 bases between. In DNA form, the CDR3 reads TGCAGTGCTAGCGGACAGCCCGAAAACATTCAGTACTTC. Translation gives CSASGQPENIQYF.

This chain uses TRBV6-1 with TRBJ2-7, with a tentative D call TRBD1 (5 bases). The CDR3 has 14 residues. The V end was cut by 2 bases, the J end by 6 bases, with 14 bases between. Looked up from germline, CDR1 is MNHNS and CDR2 is SASEGT. The CDR3 DNA reads TGTGCCAGCAGTGAATGGGCAGGGTTGGTCGAGCAGTACTTC. The encoded protein is CASSEWAGLVEQYF.

This rearrangement joins TRBV7-6 to TRBJ2-5; D is possibly TRBD2 (7 bases). Germline loops: CDR1 SGHVS, CDR2 FNYEAQ. The germline V and J ends were trimmed by 4 bases and 4 bases, with 16 bases remaining between them. CDR3 length equals 15 residues. CDR3 sequence: CASSSPGGWGETQYF. CDR3 nucleotide sequence: TGTGCCAGCAGCTCCCCGGGGGGCTGGGGAGAGACCCAGTACTTC. Full variable domain (outside the CDR3, taken from reference TRBV7-6 and TRBJ2-5): GAGVSQSPRYKVTKRGQDVALRCDPISGHVSLYWYRQALGQGPEFLTYFNYEAQQDKSGLPNDRFSAERPEGSISTLTIQRTEQRDSAMYRCASSSPGGWGETQYFGPGTRLLVL.